This TCR beta chain was documented in a study of T cell responses to AZD1222 COVID-19 vaccine. This clone appeared once. Sequencing used immunoSEQ multiplex PCR; TCRdb keeps in-frame clones, though not all of them. The sample holds tens of thousands of clones, 89% seen once. This specimen consisted of peripheral blood, obtained on day 0 of AZD1222 vaccination. The TCR originated in an adult in good health.

For the CDR3, the DNA is TGTGCCAGCAGCCACGGCAGTGACTATGGCTACACCTTC. Protein product: CASSHGSDYGYTF. The V and J genes are TRBV14 and TRBJ1-2; no clear D. Between the trimmed V and J ends, which lost 3 bases and 3 bases, there was a span of 8 bases. The CDR3 consists of 13 residues. Looked up from germline, CDR1 is SGHDN and CDR2 is FVKESK.